The 10 T cell receptor beta chains reported below all come from one sample, sequenced in a study of blood T cell repertoires in COVID-19. Assay: immunoSEQ multiplex PCR; the TCRdb copy retains only in-frame clones and omits some. The sample contains around 200,000 clones, roughly 80% of which appear only once. Sequences were obtained from peripheral blood. Receptors were obtained from an elderly woman with acute or convalescent COVID-19.

This clone was counted a single time. The CDR3 reads CASSIDTSTFGELFF. DNA of the CDR3: TGTGCCAGCAGCATCGACACCTCAACTTTCGGGGAGCTGTTTTTT. V and J are TRBV5-5 and TRBJ2-2; D gene ambiguous. With 4 bases removed from V and 7 bases from J, the gap between germline ends came to 17 bases. The CDR3 contains 15 residues. CDR1 and CDR2 (germline): SGHKS, YYEKEE (reference sequence).

The V gene is TRBV4-3, the J gene TRBJ2-2, with D hard to call. There are 13 residues in the CDR3. Germline lookup yields CDR1 LGHNA and CDR2 YSLEER. Trimming stripped 0 bases from V and 8 bases from J, with 7 bases between. The CDR3 DNA is TGCGCCAGCAGCCAAGACTGGGCGGGGGAGCTGTTTTTT. Translated, it gives CASSQDWAGELFF.

This sequence joins TRBV24-1 and TRBJ1-1; D gene ambiguous. This CDR3 is built from 13 residues. The germline V and J ends were trimmed by 4 bases and 1 base, with 6 bases remaining between them. Germline CDR1 and CDR2: KGHDR and SFDVKD. The CDR3 is CATSDGGNTEAFF. The CDR3 DNA sequence: TGTGCCACCAGTGACGGCGGGAACACTGAAGCTTTCTTT.

Concerning this clone: Other DNA variants within this sample encode the same CDR3. The chain combines TRBV19 with TRBJ1-1, with 7 bases lining up with TRBD1. The CDR3 is made up of 13 amino acids. Germline values: CDR1 LNHDA, CDR2 SQIVND (reference sequence). V lost 1 base and J lost 6; bases outside the gene matches: 2. This CDR3 is CASSIAQGAEAFF. CDR3 coding DNA: TGTGCCAGTAGTATAGCGCAGGGGGCTGAAGCTTTCTTT.

The chain combines TRBV7-6 with TRBJ2-2; 9 positions agree with TRBD2. Trimming took 5 bases from V and 3 from J; bases not matched to a gene: 10. Germline V gene lookup returns CDR1 SGHVS and CDR2 FNYEAQ. The CDR3 contains 17 residues. The CDR3 is CASSPRPAGGYTGELFF. CDR3 DNA sequence: TGTGCCAGCAGCCCTAGACCAGCGGGGGGTTACACCGGGGAGCTGTTTTTT.

The chain recombines TRBV7-9 with TRBJ1-6, with 7 bases matching TRBD1. The germline CDR1 and CDR2 sequences are SEHNR and FQNEAQ (reference sequence). This CDR3 has 15 residues. Trimming at V came to 2 bases and at J to 8 bases, leaving 6 bases not matched to a gene. CDR3 bases: TGTGCCAGCAGCTTATCAGGGGGTATCGATTCACCCCTCCACTTT. Amino acids: CASSLSGGIDSPLHF.

The chain is built from TRBV11-2 and TRBJ2-1, with 12 bases that match TRBD2. CDR1 and CDR2 (germline): SGHAT, FQNNGV. The CDR3 contains 14 residues. V lost 8 bases and J lost 5; bases outside the gene matches: 4. The CDR3 DNA sequence: TGTGCCAGCGGAAGGACTAGCGGGAACAATGAGCAGTTCTTC. Protein: CASGRTSGNNEQFF.

This clone was detected once. The chain employs TRBV9 and TRBJ2-3; 7 nucleotides agree with TRBD1. The V and J ends lost 2 bases and 1 base, in that order; junction bases with no gene match: 1. The CDR3 consists of 14 residues. From germline, CDR1 is SGDLS and CDR2 YYNGEE. Here the CDR3 DNA reads TGTGCCAGCAGCGTCGGACAGGGCACAGATACGCAGTATTTT. This codes for CASSVGQGTDTQYF.

Here the CDR3 reads CASSFPTRGYTF. The CDR3 nucleotides are TGTGCCAGCAGTTTTCCCACTCGGGGCTACACCTTC. The V call is TRBV12-3 or TRBV12-4, the J call TRBJ1-2; D is unclear. V lost 3 bases to trimming and J lost 8 bases, with 10 bases between them. The CDR3 totals 12 residues.

The gene calls are TRBV5-1 and TRBJ2-7, with 8 bases matching TRBD2. CDR1 SGHRS and CDR2 YFSETQ come from the germline V gene. After removal of 4 bases from V and 0 bases from J, the junction contained 6 bases not matched to a gene. The CDR3 is 15 amino acids. The CDR3 DNA sequence: TGCGCCAGCAGCCCCACGGGGGGGAACTCCTACGAGCAGTACTTC. This gives the protein CASSPTGGNSYEQYF. Looking up the rest from reference TRBV5-1 and TRBJ2-7 gives the full variable domain: KAGVTQTPRYLIKTRGQQVTLSCSPISGHRSVSWYQQTPGQGLQFLFEYFSETQRNKGNFPGRFSGRQFSNSRSEMNVSTLELGDSALYLCASSPTGGNSYEQYFGPGTRLTVT.